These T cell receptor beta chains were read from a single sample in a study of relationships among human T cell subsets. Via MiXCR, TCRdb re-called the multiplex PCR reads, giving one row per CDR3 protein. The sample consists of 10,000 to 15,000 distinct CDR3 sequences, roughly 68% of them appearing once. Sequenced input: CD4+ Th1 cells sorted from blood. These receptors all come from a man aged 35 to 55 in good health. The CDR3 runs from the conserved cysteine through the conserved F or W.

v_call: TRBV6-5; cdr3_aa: CASSLRDRGIYEQYF
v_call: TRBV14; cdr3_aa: CASSQDLRVGAANTGELFF
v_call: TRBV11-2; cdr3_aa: CASSISGTSGTFSYEQYF
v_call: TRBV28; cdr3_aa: CASRALDNSNQPQHF
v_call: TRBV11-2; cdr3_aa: CASSRTSGTGVSYEQYF
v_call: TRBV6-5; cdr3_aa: CASSPAGGGANVLTF
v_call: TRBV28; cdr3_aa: CASSPQGGYTF
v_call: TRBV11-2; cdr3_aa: CASSLRGRDTQYF
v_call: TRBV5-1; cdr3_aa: CASSPGSGGVKSYNEQFF
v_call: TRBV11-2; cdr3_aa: CASSSHQVTEAFF
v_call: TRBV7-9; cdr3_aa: CASSLDSGGTTAYEQYF
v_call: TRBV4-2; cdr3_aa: CASSLEGLRTDTQYF
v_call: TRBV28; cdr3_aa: CASRQGSREQYF
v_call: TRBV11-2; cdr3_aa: CASRRDSVVFEQFF
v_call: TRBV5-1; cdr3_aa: CASSLKGGGELFF
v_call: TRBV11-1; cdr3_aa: CASSRIFGTYALDTQYF
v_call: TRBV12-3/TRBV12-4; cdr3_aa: CASSFEGEGEQYF
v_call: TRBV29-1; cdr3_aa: CSVGTGMENTEAFF
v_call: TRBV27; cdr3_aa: CASSPNPINSPLHF
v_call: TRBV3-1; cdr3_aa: CASSQEFASGNQEAQYF
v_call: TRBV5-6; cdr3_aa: CASSIGWDNSYEQYF
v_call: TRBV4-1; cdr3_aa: CASSHVRSDRFLPLWLSTF
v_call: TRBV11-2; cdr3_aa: CASSHLRTGFYSGANVLTF
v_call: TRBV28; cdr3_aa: CASNRQGPHEQFF
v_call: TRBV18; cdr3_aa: CASSPLGQGTNYGYTF
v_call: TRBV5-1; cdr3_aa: CASSWETGGGYEQYF
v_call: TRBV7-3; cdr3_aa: CASAPGGALGTDTQYF
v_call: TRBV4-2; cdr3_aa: CASSQDQATGGQYGYTF
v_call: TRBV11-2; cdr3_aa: CASSGSQTSGKEFF